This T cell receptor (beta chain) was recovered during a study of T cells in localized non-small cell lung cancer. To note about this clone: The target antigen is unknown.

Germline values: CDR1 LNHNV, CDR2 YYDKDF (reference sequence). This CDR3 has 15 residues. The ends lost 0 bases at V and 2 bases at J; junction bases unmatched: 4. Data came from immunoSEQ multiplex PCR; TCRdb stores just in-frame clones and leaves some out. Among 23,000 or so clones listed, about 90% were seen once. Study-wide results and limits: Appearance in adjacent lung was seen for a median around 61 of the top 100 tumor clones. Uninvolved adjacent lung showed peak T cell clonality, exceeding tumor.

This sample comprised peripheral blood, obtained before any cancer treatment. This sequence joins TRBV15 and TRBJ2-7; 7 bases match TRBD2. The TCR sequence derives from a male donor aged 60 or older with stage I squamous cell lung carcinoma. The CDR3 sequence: CATSREVGGPYEQYF. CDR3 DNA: TGTGCCACCAGCAGAGAAGTGGGAGGGCCCTACGAGCAGTACTTC.